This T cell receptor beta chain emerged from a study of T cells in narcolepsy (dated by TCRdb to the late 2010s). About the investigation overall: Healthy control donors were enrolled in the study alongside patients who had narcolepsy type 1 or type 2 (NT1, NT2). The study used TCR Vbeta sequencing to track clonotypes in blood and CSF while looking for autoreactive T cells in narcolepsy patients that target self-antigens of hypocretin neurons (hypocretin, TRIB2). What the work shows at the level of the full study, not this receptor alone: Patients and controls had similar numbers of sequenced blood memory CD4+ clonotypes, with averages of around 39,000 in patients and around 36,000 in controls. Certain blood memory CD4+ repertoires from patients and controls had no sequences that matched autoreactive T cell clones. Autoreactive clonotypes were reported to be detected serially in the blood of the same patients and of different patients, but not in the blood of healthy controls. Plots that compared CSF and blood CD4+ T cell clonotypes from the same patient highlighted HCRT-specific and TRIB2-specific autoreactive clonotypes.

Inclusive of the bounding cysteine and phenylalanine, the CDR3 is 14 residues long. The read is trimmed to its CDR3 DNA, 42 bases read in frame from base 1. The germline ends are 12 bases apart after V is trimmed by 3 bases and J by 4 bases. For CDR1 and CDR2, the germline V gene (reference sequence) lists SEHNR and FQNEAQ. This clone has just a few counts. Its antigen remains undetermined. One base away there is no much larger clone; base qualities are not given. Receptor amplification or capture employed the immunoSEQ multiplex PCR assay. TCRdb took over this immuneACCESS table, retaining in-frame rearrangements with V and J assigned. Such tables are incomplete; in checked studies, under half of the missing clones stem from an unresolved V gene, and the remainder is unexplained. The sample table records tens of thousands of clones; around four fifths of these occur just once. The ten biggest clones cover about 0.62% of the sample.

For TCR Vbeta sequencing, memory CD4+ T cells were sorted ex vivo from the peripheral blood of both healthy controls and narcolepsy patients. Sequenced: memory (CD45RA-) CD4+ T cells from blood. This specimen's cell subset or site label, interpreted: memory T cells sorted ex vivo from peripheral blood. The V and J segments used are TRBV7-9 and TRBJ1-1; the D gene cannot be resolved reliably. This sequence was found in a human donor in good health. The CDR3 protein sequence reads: CASSFLSVTTEAFF. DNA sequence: TGTGCCAGCAGCTTTCTAAGTGTCACCACTGAAGCTTTCTTT.